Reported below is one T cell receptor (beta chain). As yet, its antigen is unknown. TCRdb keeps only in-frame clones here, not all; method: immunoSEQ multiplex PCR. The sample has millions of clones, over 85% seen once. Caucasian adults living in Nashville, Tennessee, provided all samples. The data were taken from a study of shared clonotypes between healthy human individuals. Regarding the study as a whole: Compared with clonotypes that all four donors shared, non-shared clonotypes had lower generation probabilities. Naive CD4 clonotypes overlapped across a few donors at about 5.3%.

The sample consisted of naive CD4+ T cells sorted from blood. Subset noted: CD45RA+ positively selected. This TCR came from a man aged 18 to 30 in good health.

The CDR3 region has the DNA TGTGCCAGCGGGGCAGGGGATAACTATGGCTACACCTTC. The encoded protein is CASGAGDNYGYTF. The J gene is TRBJ1-2, the V gene TRBV28, with D possibly matching TRBD1 (6 bases). CDR3 size: 13 residues. Trimming took off 8 bases at V and 1 base at J, with 11 bases between the two ends. In germline, CDR1 is MDHEN, CDR2 SYDVKM.